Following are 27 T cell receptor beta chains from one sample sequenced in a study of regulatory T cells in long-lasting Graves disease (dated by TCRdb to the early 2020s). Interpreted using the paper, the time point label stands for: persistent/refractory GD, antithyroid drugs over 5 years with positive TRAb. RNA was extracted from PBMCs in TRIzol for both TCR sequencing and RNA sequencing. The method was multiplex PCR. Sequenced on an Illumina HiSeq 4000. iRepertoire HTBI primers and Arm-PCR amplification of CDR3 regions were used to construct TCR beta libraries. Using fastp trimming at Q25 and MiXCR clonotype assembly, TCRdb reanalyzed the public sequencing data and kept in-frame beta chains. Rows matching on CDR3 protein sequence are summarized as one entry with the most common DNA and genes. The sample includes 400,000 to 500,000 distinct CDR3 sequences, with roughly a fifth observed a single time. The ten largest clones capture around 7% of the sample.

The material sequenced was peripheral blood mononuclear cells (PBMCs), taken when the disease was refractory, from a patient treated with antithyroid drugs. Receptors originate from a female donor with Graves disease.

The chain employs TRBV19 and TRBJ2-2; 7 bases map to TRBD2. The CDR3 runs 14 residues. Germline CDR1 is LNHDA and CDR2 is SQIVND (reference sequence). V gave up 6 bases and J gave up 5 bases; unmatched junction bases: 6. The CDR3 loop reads CASRVWRETGELFF. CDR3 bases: TGTGCCAGTAGGGTTTGGCGGGAGACCGGGGAGCTGTTTTTT.

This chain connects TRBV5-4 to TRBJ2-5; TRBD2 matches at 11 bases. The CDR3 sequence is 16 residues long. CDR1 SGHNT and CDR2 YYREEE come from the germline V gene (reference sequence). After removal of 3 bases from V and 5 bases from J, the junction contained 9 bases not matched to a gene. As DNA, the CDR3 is TGTGCCAGCAGCTCCGTAGCGGGAGGGCCGCGGGAGACCCAGTACTTC. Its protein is CASSSVAGGPRETQYF. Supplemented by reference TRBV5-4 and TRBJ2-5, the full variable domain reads ETGVTQSPTHLIKTRGQQVTLRCSSQSGHNTVSWYQQALGQGPQFIFQYYREEENGRGNFPPRFSGLQFPNYSSELNVNALELDDSALYLCASSSVAGGPRETQYFGPGTRLLVL.

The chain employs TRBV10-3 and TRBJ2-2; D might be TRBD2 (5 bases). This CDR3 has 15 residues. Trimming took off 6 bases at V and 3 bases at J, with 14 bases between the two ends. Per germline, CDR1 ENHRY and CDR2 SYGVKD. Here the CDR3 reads CAISESRRDTGELFF. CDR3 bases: TGTGCCATCAGCGAGAGTCGGCGGGACACCGGGGAGCTGTTTTTT.

The CDR3 is CASSPAGATVETQYF. For the CDR3, the DNA is TGCGCCAGCAGCCCAGCGGGAGCCACGGTAGAGACCCAGTACTTC. This chain joins TRBV5-1 and TRBJ2-5, with TRBD2 identical over 8 bases. The V gene's germline CDR1 is SGHRS and CDR2 YFSETQ. The CDR3 has 15 residues. V gave up 4 bases and J gave up 4 bases; unmatched junction bases: 9.

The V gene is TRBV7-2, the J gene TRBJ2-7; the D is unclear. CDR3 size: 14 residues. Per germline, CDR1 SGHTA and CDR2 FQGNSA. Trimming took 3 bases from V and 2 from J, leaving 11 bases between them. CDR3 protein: CASSLLPGAYEQYF. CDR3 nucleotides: TGTGCCAGCAGCTTGTTACCTGGAGCCTACGAGCAGTACTTC.

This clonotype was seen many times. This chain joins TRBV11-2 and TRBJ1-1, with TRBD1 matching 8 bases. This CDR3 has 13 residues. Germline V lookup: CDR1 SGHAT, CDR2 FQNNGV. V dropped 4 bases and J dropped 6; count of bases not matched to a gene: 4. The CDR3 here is CASSSTGEAEAFF. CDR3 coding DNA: TGTGCCAGCAGCTCGACAGGGGAAGCTGAAGCTTTCTTT.

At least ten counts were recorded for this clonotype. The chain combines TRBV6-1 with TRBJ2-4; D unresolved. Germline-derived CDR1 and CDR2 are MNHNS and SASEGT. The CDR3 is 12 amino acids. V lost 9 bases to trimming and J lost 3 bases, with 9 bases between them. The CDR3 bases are TGTGCCAGTGGGGTTGGCAAAAACATTCAGTACTTC. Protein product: CASGVGKNIQYF.

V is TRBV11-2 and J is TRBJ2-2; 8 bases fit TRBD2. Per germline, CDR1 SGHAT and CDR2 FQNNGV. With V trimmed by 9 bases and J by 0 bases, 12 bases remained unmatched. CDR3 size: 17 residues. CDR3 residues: CARGGLAGTANTGELFF. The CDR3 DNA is TGTGCCAGGGGGGGCCTAGCGGGTACCGCGAACACCGGGGAGCTGTTTTTT.

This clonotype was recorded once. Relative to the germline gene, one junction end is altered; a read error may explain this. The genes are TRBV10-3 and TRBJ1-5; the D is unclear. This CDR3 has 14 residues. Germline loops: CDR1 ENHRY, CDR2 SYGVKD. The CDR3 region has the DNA TGTGCCACCTTGGCACCCGATTTAAATCAGCTCCAGCATTTT. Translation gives CATLAPDLNQLQHF.

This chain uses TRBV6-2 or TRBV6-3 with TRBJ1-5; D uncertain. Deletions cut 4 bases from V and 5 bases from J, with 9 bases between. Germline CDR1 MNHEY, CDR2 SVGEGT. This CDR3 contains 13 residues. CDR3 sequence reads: CASSSSIHQPQHF. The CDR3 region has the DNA TGTGCCAGCAGTTCCTCGATCCATCAGCCCCAGCATTTT.

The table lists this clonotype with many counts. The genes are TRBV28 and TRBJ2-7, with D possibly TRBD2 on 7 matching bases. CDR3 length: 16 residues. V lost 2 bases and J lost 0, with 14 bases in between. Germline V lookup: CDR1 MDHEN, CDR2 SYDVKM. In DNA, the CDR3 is TGTGCCAGCAGTTTAAGGGGGGGGCTCAGCTCCTACGAGCAGTACTTC. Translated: CASSLRGGLSSYEQYF.

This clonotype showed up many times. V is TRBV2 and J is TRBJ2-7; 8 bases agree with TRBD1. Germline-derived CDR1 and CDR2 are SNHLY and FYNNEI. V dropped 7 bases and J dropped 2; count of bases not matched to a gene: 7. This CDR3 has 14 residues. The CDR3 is CASTHLDRAYEQYF. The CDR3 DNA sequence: TGTGCCAGCACTCATCTGGACAGGGCCTACGAGCAGTACTTC. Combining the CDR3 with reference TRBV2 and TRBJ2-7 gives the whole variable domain EPEVTQTPSHQVTQMGQEVILRCVPISNHLYFYWYRQILGQKVEFLVSFYNNEISEKSEIFDDQFSVERPDGSNFTLKIRSTKLEDSAMYFCASTHLDRAYEQYFGPGTRLTVT.

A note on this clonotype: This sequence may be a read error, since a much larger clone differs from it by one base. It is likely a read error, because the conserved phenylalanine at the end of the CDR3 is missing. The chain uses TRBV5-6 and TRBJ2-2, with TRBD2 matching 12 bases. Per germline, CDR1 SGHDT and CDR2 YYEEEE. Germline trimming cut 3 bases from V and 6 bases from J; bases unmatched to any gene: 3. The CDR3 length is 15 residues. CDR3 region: CASSSGTSGSGELFI. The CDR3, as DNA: TGTGCCAGCAGCTCCGGGACTAGCGGGTCCGGGGAGCTGTTTATT.

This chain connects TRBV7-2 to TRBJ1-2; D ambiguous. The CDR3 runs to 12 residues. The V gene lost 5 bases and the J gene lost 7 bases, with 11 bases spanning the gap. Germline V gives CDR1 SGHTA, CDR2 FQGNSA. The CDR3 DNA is TGTGCCAGCAGCCTCCGGGCCGGTGGCTACACCTTC. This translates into CASSLRAGGYTF.

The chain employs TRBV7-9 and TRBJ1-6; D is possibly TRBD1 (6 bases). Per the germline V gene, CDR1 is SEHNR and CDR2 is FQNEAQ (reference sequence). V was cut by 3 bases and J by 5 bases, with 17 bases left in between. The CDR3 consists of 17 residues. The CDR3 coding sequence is TGTGCCAGCAGCTTGGTGATAGCGGGGGGCCATAATTCACCCCTCCACTTT. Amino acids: CASSLVIAGGHNSPLHF.

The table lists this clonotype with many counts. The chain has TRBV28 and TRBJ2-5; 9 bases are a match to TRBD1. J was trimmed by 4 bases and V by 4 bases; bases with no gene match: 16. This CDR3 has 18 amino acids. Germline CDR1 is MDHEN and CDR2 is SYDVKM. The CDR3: CASSYLRSGTGKRETQYF. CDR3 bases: TGTGCCAGCAGTTACCTTCGGAGCGGGACAGGGAAGAGAGAGACCCAGTACTTC.

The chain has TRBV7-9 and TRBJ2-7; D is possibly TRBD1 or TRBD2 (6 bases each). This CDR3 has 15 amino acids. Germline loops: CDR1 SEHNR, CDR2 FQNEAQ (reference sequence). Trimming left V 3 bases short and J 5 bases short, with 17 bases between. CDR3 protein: CASSFGGGGSDEQYF. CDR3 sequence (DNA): TGTGCCAGCAGCTTTGGAGGGGGTGGTAGCGACGAGCAGTACTTC.

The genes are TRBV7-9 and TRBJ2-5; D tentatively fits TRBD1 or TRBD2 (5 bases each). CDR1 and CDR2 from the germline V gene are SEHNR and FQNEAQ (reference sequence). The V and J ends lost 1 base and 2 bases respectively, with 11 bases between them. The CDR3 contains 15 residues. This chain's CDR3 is CASSLGGGNQETQYF. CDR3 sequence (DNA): TGTGCCAGCAGCTTAGGTGGGGGAAATCAAGAGACCCAGTACTTC. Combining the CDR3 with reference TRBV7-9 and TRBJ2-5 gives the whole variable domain DTGVSQNPRHKITKRGQNVTFRCDPISEHNRLYWYRQTLGQGPEFLTYFQNEAQLEKSRLLSDRFSAERPKGSFSTLEIQRTEQGDSAMYLCASSLGGGNQETQYFGPGTRLLVL.

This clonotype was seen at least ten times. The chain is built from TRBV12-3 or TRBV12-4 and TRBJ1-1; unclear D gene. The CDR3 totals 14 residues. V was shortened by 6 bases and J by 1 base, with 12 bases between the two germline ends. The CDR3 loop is CASRSPGGNTEAFF. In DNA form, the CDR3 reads TGTGCCAGCAGATCTCCGGGAGGGAACACTGAAGCTTTCTTT.

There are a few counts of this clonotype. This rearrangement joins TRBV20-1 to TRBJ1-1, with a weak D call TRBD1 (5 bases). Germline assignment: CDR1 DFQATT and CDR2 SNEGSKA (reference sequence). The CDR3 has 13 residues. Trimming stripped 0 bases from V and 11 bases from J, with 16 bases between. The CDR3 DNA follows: TGCAGTGCTAGAGATATTTCCGGGACCGGGGCTTTCTTT. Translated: CSARDISGTGAFF.

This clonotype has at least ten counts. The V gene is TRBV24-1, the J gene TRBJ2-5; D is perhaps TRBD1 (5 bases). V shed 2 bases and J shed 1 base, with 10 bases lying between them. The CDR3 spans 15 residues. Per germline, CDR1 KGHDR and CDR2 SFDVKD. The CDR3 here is CATSDSDRFQETQYF. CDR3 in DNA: TGTGCCACCAGTGATTCCGACAGATTCCAAGAGACCCAGTACTTC.

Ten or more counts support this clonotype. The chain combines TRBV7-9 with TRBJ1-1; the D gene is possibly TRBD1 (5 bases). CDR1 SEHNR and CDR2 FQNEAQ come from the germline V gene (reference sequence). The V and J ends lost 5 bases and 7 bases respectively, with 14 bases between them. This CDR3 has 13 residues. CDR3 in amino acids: CASSVGVGSEAFF. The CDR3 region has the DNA TGTGCCAGCAGCGTAGGGGTGGGCAGTGAAGCTTTCTTT. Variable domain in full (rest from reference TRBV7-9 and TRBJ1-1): DTGVSQNPRHKITKRGQNVTFRCDPISEHNRLYWYRQTLGQGPEFLTYFQNEAQLEKSRLLSDRFSAERPKGSFSTLEIQRTEQGDSAMYLCASSVGVGSEAFFGQGTRLTVV.

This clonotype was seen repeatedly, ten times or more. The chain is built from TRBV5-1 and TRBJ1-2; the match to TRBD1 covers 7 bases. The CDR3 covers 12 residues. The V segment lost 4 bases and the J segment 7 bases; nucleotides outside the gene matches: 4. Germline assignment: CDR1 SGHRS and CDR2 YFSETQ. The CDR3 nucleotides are TGCGCCAGCAGCACAGGGGCGGCTGGCTACACCTTC. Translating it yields CASSTGAAGYTF.

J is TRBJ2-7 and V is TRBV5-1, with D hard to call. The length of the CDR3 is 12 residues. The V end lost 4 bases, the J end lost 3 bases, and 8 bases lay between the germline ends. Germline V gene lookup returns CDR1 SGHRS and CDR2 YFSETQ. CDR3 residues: CASSPNLYEQYF. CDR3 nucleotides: TGCGCCAGCAGCCCTAACCTCTACGAGCAGTACTTC. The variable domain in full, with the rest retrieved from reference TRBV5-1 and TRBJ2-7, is KAGVTQTPRYLIKTRGQQVTLSCSPISGHRSVSWYQQTPGQGLQFLFEYFSETQRNKGNFPGRFSGRQFSNSRSEMNVSTLELGDSALYLCASSPNLYEQYFGPGTRLTVT.

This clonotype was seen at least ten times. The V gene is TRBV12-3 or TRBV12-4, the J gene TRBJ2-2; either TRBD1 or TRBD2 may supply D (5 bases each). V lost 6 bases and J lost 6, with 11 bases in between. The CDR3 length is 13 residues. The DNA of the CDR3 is TGTGCCAGCAGCCCAGGGCGGGCCGGGGAGCTGTTTTTT. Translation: CASSPGRAGELFF.

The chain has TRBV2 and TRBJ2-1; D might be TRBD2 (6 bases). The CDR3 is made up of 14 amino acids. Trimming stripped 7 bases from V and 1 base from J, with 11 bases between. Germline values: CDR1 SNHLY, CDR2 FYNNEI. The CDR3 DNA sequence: TGTGCCAGCATAAAGCTAGCGTCCTACAATGAGCAGTTCTTC. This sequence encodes CASIKLASYNEQFF.

CDR3 bases: TGCAGCGTTGAAGGGTTAACTAGCACAGATACGCAGTATTTT. This translates into CSVEGLTSTDTQYF. The chain links TRBV29-1 to TRBJ2-3; D gene uncertain. There are 14 residues in the CDR3. V was cut by 1 base and J by 0 bases, with 8 bases left in between. Per the germline V gene, CDR1 is SQVTM and CDR2 is ANQGSEA.